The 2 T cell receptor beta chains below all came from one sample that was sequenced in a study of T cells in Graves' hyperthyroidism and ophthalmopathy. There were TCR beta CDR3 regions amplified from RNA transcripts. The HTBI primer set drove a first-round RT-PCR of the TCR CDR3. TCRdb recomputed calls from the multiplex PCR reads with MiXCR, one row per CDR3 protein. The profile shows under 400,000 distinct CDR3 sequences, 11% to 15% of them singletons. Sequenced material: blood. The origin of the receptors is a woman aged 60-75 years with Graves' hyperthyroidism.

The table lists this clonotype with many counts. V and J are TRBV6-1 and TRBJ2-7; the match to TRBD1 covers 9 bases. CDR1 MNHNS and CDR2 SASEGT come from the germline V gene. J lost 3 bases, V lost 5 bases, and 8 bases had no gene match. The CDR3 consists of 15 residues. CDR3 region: CASSSQDRGFYEQYF. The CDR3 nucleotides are TGTGCCAGCAGTTCTCAGGACAGGGGTTTCTACGAGCAGTACTTC.

The DNA of the CDR3 is TGTGCCAGCAGCTTAGACAGGCACGGGGATACGCAGTATTTT. Protein: CASSLDRHGDTQYF. The chain joins TRBV7-9 to TRBJ2-3; tentative D call: TRBD1 (5 bases). The V gene's germline CDR1 is SEHNR and CDR2 FQNEAQ (reference sequence). The CDR3 length is 14 residues. The V end lost 1 base, the J end lost 6 bases, and 11 bases lay between the germline ends.